This T cell receptor (beta chain) was sequenced for a study of radiotherapy plus CTLA-4 blockade in lung cancer. Study information: An objective response was seen in about a sixth of patients, and disease control in around 33%.

Clones were read by immunoSEQ multiplex PCR, and TCRdb kept only the in-frame ones, dropping some. The sample records 90,000 to 100,000 clones, approximately 75% being singletons. V lost 0 bases, J lost 7 bases, and 15 bases lay in between. The CDR3 runs 14 residues. Germline V gene lookup returns CDR1 GTSNPN and CDR2 SVGIG (reference sequence). Study-wide results and caveats: After radiotherapy and ipilimumab, tumor-derived clones expanded in peripheral blood. Strongest reported response predictors: early blood clone changes and post-radiation interferon-beta.

Points on this clone: What it binds is not known.

Focal radiation was given together with CTLA-4 blockade (ipilimumab) to patients with chemo-refractory metastatic non-small-cell lung cancer. This clonotype originated in a human donor with non-small cell lung cancer who had a partial response to radiotherapy plus ipilimumab. Some clones in this sample may be carry-over from other donors' samples. Specimen: peripheral blood, collected from a patient treated with radiotherapy plus ipilimumab. This sequence joins TRBV30 and TRBJ1-1; D remains ambiguous. CDR3 sequence reads: CAWSVLRVANEAFF. CDR3 coding DNA: TGTGCCTGGAGTGTACTGAGGGTAGCGAATGAAGCTTTCTTT.